This TCR beta chain was recorded in a study of blood T cell repertoires in COVID-19. Study context: T cells, B-cell-depleted T cells, or PBMCs supplied cDNA or gDNA.

Original analysis: By means of reference gene primer amplification, nucleated cell counts were estimated. The table came from immunoSEQ multiplex PCR; TCRdb's copy has only in-frame clones and leaves some out. V and J calls and clone size are copied from that table; D and trimming were computed from the DNA. The sample holds 150,000 or so clones, roughly 83% seen once. CDR3 size: 15 residues. From germline, CDR1 is LGHNA and CDR2 YNFKEQ. V was trimmed by 0 bases and J by 7 bases, leaving 16 bases between them. The receptor comes from a woman aged 60 to 75 with acute or convalescent COVID-19. This chain uses TRBV4-2 with TRBJ2-7; the D gene is possibly TRBD1 (6 bases). The sample was peripheral blood. CDR3 amino acids: CASSQDKGERGEQYF. The CDR3 nucleotides read TGTGCCAGCAGCCAAGATAAAGGGGAGAGGGGGGAGCAGTACTTC.